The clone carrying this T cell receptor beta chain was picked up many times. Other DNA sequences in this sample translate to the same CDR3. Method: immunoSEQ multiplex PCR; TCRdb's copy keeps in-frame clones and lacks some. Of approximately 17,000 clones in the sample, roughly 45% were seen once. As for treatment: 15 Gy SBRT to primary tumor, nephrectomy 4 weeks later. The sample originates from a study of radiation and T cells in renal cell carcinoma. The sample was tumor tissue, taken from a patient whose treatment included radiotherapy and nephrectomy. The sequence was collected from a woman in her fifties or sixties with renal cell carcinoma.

Here the CDR3 reads CASSLEHSNQPQHF. CDR3 sequence (DNA): TGTGCCAGCTCACTCGAGCATAGCAATCAGCCCCAGCATTTT. This chain uses TRBV18 with TRBJ1-5, with D hard to call. The CDR3 loop spans 14 amino acids. V was pared by 4 bases and J by 0 bases, with 7 bases between. Germline values: CDR1 KGHSH, CDR2 LQKENI.